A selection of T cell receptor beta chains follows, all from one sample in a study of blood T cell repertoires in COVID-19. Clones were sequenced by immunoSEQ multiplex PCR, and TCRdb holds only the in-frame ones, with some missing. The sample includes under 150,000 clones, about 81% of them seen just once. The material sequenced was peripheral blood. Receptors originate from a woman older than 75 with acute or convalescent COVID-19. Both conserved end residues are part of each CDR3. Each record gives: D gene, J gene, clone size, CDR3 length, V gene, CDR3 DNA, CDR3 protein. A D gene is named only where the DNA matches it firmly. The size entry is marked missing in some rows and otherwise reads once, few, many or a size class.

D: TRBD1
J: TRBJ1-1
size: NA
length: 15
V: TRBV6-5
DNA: TGTGCCAGCAGTTACTCAGGACAGGGTGGCACTGAAGCTTTCTTT
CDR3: CASSYSGQGGTEAFF

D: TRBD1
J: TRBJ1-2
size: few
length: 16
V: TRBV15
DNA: TGTGCCACCAGCAGAGCCCGAACGACAGGGAGCTATGGCTACACCTTC
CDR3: CATSRARTTGSYGYTF

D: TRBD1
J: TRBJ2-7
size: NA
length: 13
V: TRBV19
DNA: TGTGCCAGTGCACAGGACAGGGGGGGCGAGCAGTACTTC
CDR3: CASAQDRGGEQYF

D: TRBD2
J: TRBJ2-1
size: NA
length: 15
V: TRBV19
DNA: TGTGCCACCGGTCGGGGGGGCCCCACTGGCGGGGAGCAGTTCTTC
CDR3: CATGRGGPTGGEQFF

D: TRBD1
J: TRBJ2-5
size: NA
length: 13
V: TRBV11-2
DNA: TGTGCCAGCAGCTTATCAGGGGGAGAGACCCAGTACTTC
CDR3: CASSLSGGETQYF

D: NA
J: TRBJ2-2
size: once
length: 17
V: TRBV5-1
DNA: TGCGCCAGCAGCCCCGCCCTACAGGGCTCCCCGAACGGGGAGCTGTTTTTT
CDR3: CASSPALQGSPNGELFF

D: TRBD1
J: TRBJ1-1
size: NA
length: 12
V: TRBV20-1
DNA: TGCAGTGCTAGTGACAGGGGATTCGAAGCTTTCTTT
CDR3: CSASDRGFEAFF

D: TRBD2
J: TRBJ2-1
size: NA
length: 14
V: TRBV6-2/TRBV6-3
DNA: TGTGCCAGCAGCATGGGGGGGGGATACAATGAGCAGTTCTTC
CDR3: CASSMGGGYNEQFF

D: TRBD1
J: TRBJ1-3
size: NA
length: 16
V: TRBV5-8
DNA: TGTGCCAGCAGCTTAGGGACAGCGGTGTGGGAAAACACCATATATTTT
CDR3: CASSLGTAVWENTIYF

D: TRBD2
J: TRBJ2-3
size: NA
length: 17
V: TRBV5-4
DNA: TGTGCCAGCAGCCGAGGATCTAGCGGGGGAGGGACAGATACGCAGTATTTT
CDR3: CASSRGSSGGGTDTQYF

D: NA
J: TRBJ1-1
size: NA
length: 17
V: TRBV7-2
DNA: TGTGCCAGCAGCTTAGGATCGTGGAGGGCATTTGGCACTGAAGCTTTCTTT
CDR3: CASSLGSWRAFGTEAFF

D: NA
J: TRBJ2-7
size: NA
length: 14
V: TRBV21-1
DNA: TGTGCCAGCAGCAGACAGGGGGGGGAGTACGAGCAGTACTTC
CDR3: CASSRQGGEYEQYF

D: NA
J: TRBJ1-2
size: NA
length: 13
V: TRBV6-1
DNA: TGTGCCAGCAGTGAATCGGGGGGACTAGGGAGGACCTTC
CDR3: CASSESGGLGRTF

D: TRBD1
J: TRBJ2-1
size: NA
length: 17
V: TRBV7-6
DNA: TGTGCCAGCAGCTTAATCGGAGAGGGGACAGGGGGGGCTGAGCAGTTCTTC
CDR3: CASSLIGEGTGGAEQFF

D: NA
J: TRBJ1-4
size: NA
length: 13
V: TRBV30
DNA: TGTGCCTGGAGTGATGACGCAGGCGAAAAACTGTTTTTT
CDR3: CAWSDDAGEKLFF

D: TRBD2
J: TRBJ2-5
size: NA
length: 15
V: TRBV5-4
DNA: TGTGCCAGCAGGCCAGCGGGGGAAACCCAAGAGACCCAGTACTTC
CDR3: CASRPAGETQETQYF

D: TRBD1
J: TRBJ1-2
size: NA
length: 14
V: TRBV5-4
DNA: TGTGCCAGCAGACCCAGCGACAGGGTCTATGGCTACACCTTC
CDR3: CASRPSDRVYGYTF

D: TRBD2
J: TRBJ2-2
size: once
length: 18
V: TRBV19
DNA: TGTGCCAGTAGTACGGTACTAGCGGGACCCGTTAGTACCGGGGAGCTGTTTTTT
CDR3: CASSTVLAGPVSTGELFF

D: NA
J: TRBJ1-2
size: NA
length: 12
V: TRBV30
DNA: TGTGCCTGGAGTGTACCCACTCCGGGCTACACCTTC
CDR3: CAWSVPTPGYTF

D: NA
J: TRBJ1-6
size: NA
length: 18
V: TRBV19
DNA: TGTGCCAGTAGCCCCGAAACAGTCGGGGGAATATCGAATTCACCCCTCCACTTT
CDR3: CASSPETVGGISNSPLHF

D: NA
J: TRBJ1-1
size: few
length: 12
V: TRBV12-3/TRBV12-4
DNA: TGTGCCAGCACAGGGGTAGGCACTGAAGCTTTCTTT
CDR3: CASTGVGTEAFF

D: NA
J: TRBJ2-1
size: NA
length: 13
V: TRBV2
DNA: TGTGCCAGCAGTGTGCGAGGCTACAATGAGCAGTTCTTC
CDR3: CASSVRGYNEQFF

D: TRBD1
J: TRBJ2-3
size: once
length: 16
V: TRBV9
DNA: TGTGCCAGCAGCGCCTCTACAGGGGGCAGCACAGATACGCAGTATTTT
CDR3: CASSASTGGSTDTQYF

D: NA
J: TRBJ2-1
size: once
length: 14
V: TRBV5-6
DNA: TGTGCCAGCAGCGGGCGCGAGTCCTACAATGAGCAGTTCTTC
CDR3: CASSGRESYNEQFF

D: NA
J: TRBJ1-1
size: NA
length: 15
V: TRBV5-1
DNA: TGCGCCAGCAGCTTTGTGCGACAGGATAACACTGAAGCTTTCTTT
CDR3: CASSFVRQDNTEAFF

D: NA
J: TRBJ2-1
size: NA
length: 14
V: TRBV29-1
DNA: TGCAGCGTCTCCACCGGGCAGGGCTGGAGTGAGCAGTTCTTC
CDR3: CSVSTGQGWSEQFF

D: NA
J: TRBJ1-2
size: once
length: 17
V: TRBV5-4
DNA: TGTGCCAGCAGCCATCCCGCGGGCGTGATTGGGAACTATGGCTACACCTTC
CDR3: CASSHPAGVIGNYGYTF

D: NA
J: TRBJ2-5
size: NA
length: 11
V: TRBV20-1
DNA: TGCAGTGGGGCCTACCAAGAGACCCAGTACTTC
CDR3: CSGAYQETQYF

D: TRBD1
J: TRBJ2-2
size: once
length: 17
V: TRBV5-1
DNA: TGCGCCAGCAGCTTGGCATTGACAGGGTATGGGACCGGGGAGCTGTTTTTT
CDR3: CASSLALTGYGTGELFF

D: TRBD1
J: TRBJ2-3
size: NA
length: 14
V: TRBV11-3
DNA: TGTGCCAGCAGCCACGGACAGGCAACAGATACGCAGTATTTT
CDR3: CASSHGQATDTQYF

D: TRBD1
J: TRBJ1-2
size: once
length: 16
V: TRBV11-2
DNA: TGTGCCAGCAGCCCCTGGACAGGGGGCTTCTTCCTTGGCTACACCTTC
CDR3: CASSPWTGGFFLGYTF

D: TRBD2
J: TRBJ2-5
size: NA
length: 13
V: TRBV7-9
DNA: TGTGCCAGCGGACTAGCGGGATTAGAGACCCAGTACTTC
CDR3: CASGLAGLETQYF

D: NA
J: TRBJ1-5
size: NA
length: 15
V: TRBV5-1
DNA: TGCGCCAGCAGCTTGATAGGCGACAGGAATCAGCCCCAGCATTTT
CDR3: CASSLIGDRNQPQHF

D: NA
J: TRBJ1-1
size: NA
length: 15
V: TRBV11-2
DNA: TGTGCCAGCAGAGTGACGGGGGTTCGGAACACTGAAGCTTTCTTT
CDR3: CASRVTGVRNTEAFF

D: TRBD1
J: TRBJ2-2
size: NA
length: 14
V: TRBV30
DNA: TGTGCCTGGAGAGGGACAGGGCGGACCGGGGAGCTGTTTTTT
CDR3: CAWRGTGRTGELFF

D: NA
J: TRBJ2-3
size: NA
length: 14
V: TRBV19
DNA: TGTGCCAGTAGCCCTCCTACAGGTGCAGATACGCAGTATTTT
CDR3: CASSPPTGADTQYF

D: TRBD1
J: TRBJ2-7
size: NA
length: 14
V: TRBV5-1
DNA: TGCGCCAGCAGCTTGGGGACAGGGGTCTACGAGCAGTACTTC
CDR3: CASSLGTGVYEQYF

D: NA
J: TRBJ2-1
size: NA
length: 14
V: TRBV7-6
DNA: TGTGCCAGCAGCCCACCCGAGGTCTACAATGAGCAGTTCTTC
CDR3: CASSPPEVYNEQFF

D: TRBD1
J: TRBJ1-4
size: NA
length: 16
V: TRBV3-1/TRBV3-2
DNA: TGTGCCAGCAGCCAAGTCCCGGGACAGGGATATGAAAAACTGTTTTTT
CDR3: CASSQVPGQGYEKLFF

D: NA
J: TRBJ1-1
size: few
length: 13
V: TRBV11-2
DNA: TGTGCCAGCAGCTTAGGGCCGGGGACTGAAGCTTTCTTT
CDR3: CASSLGPGTEAFF

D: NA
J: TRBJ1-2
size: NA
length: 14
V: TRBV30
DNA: TGTGCCTGGAGCATCGCGACAGGACGCTATGGCTACACCTTC
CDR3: CAWSIATGRYGYTF

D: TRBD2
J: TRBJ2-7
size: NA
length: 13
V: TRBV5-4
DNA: TGTGCCAGCAGCTGGACTAGCGGCTACGAGCAGTACTTC
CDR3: CASSWTSGYEQYF

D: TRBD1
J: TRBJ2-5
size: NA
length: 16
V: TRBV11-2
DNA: TGTGCCAGCAGCTTCGGGACAGGGCGGGTGGCAGAGACCCAGTACTTC
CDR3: CASSFGTGRVAETQYF

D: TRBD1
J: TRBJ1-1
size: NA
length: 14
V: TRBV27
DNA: TGTGCCAGCAGCTTAGCGGACAGGGGTACTGAAGCTTTCTTT
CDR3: CASSLADRGTEAFF

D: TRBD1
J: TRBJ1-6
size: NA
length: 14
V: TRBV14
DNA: TGTGCCAGCAGCCAGAACAGGGGTAATTCACCCCTCCACTTT
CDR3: CASSQNRGNSPLHF

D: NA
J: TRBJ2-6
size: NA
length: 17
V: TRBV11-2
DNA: TGTGCCAGCAGCTCAATTGGGAACAGGGCTGGGGCCAACGTCCTGACTTTC
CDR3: CASSSIGNRAGANVLTF

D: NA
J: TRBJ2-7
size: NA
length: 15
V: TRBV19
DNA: TGTGCCAGTAGTATAGTTGGACAGGGAGGGTACGAGCAGTACTTC
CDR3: CASSIVGQGGYEQYF

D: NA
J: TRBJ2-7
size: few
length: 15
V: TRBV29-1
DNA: TGCAGCGTGATCCCGGCCAGGGCCAGAGCATACGAGCAGTACTTC
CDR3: CSVIPARARAYEQYF

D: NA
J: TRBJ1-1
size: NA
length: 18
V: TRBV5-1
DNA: TGCGCCAGCAGCTTCGGAGCCTCGGGCGGGCAGGCGAACACTGAAGCTTTCTTT
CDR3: CASSFGASGGQANTEAFF

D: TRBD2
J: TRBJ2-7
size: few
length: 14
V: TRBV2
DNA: TGTGCCAGCAGTGGGGAGCGGGGGCCCTACGAGCAGTACTTC
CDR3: CASSGERGPYEQYF

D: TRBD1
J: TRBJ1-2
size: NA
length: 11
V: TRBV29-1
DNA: TGCAGCGTAGGACAGGGAACGAGCTACACCTTC
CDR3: CSVGQGTSYTF

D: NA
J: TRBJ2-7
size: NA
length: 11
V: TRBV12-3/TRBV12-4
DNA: TGTGCCAGCAGTTTCCTCGGTGAGCAGTACTTC
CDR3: CASSFLGEQYF

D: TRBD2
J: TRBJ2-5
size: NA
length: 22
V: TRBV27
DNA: TGTGCCAGCAGCTTCCGCTCTGTGGTCCCGGGACTAGCGGGGGTACCACAAGAGACCCAGTACTTC
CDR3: CASSFRSVVPGLAGVPQETQYF

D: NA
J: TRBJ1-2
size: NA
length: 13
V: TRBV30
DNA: TGTGCCTGGAGTGTAAGCCTTAACTATGGCTACACCTTC
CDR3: CAWSVSLNYGYTF

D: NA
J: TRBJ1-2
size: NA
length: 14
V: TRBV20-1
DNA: TGCAGTGCTAGTTTACAGACTGTAGCGGGTGGCTACACCTTC
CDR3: CSASLQTVAGGYTF

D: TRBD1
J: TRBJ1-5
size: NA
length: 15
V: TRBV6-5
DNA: TGTGCCAGCAGTTGGACAGGTAGCGGCAATCAGCCCCAGCATTTT
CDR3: CASSWTGSGNQPQHF

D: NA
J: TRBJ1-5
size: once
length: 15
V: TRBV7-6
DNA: TGTGCCAGCAGCTTAGGAGGGGGAACGGGTCAGCCCCAGCATTTT
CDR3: CASSLGGGTGQPQHF

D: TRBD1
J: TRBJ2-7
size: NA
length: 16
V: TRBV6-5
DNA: TGTGCCAGCAGTTATAGCGGGACAGGGGGATCCTACGAGCAGTACTTC
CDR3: CASSYSGTGGSYEQYF

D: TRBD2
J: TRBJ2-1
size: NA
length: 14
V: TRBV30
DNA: TGTGCCTGGAGTGAGGCTAGCGGATACAATGAGCAGTTCTTC
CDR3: CAWSEASGYNEQFF

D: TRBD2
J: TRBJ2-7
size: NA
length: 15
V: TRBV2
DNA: TGTGCCAGCAGTGAAATGGCGGGGGGACTCTACGAGCAGTACTTC
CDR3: CASSEMAGGLYEQYF